The 27 T cell receptor beta chains below were found in one sample sequenced in a study of T cells after yellow fever vaccination. TCRdb re-called the 5' RACE reads through MiXCR, storing one row per CDR3 protein. This table has more than 450,000 distinct CDR3 sequences, 21% appearing once. Here the sequenced sample was PBMCs, taken 21 days after the first yellow fever vaccination. Receptor source: a man between 18 and 35 years old who received the YFV17D yellow fever vaccine.

There are many counts of this clonotype. This chain connects TRBV7-2 to TRBJ2-3, with TRBD2 matching over 8 bases. The CDR3 extends over 16 amino acids. Germline CDR1 reads SGHTA; CDR2 reads FQGNSA. The V and J ends lost 1 base and 0 bases, in that order; junction bases with no gene match: 3. The CDR3 is CASSLVGGGSTDTQYF. The CDR3 DNA reads TGTGCCAGCAGCTTAGTCGGGGGGGGTAGCACAGATACGCAGTATTTT.

This clonotype was counted ten times or more. The CDR3 DNA follows: TGTGCCAGCAGCCTTGGGACTAGCGGCAACAATGAGCAGTTCTTC. This translates into CASSLGTSGNNEQFF. The gene calls are TRBV7-3 and TRBJ2-1; the match to TRBD2 covers 11 bases. CDR1 and CDR2 (germline): SGHTA, FQGTGA. After removal of 5 bases from V and 5 bases from J, the junction contained 5 bases not matched to a gene. The CDR3 runs to 15 residues.

The CDR3 sequence: CSLWVGINKETQYF. The CDR3 region has the DNA TGCAGCCTTTGGGTGGGAATCAACAAAGAGACCCAGTACTTC. The J gene is TRBJ2-5, the V gene TRBV29-1; D is undetermined. CDR1 SQVTM and CDR2 ANQGSEA come from the germline V gene. The CDR3 is 14 amino acids. The V gene lost 8 bases and the J gene lost 3 bases, with 19 bases spanning the gap.

A few counts support this clonotype. In nucleotides, the CDR3 is TGCAGTGCTCAGCGGGGGCTCACAGATACGCAGTATTTT. Its protein product is CSAQRGLTDTQYF. J is TRBJ2-3 and V is TRBV20-1; 8 nucleotides line up with TRBD2. V shed 5 bases and J 2 bases; nucleotides not matched to a gene: 3. Germline lookup yields CDR1 DFQATT and CDR2 SNEGSKA (reference sequence). The CDR3 contains 13 residues.

This chain links TRBV7-8 with TRBJ2-2; TRBD2 agrees at 11 bases. V lost 5 bases, J lost 4 bases, and 3 bases stayed unmatched. Germline loops: CDR1 SGHVS, CDR2 FQNEAQ. The CDR3 is made up of 15 amino acids. The DNA of the CDR3 is TGTGCCAGCAGCGAGACTAGCGGGGTCACCGGGGAGCTGTTTTTT. Translation: CASSETSGVTGELFF.

There are a few counts of this clonotype. The rearrangement links TRBV2 to TRBJ2-7; no firm D call. From germline, CDR1 is SNHLY and CDR2 FYNNEI. V was shortened by 1 base and J by 3 bases, with 7 bases between the two germline ends. The CDR3 consists of 13 residues. CDR3: CASSEGYNYEQYF. The CDR3 DNA is TGTGCCAGCAGTGAAGGGTACAACTACGAGCAGTACTTC.

This clonotype has only a few counts. This chain joins TRBV6-5 and TRBJ2-7, with 9 bases lining up with TRBD2. V gave up 2 bases and J gave up 2 bases; unmatched junction bases: 4. The germline V gene has CDR1 MNHEY and CDR2 SVGAGI. The CDR3 has 15 amino acids. The CDR3 nucleotides read TGTGCCAGCAGTTACGGAGCTAGCGGGGCCTACGAGCAGTACTTC. This encodes CASSYGASGAYEQYF.

The chain recombines TRBV5-1 with TRBJ2-5; maybe TRBD2 (5 bases). Germline CDR1 SGHRS, CDR2 YFSETQ. CDR3 size: 13 residues. Trimming took off 5 bases at V and 0 bases at J, with 8 bases between the two ends. The CDR3 DNA sequence: TGCGCCAGCAGTGAGGGCAACCAAGAGACCCAGTACTTC. Translated, it gives CASSEGNQETQYF.

This clonotype was observed many times. This CDR3 is CSAGTGLTEAFF. CDR3 nucleotides: TGCAGTGCGGGGACAGGGTTGACTGAAGCTTTCTTT. The chain joins TRBV20-1 to TRBJ1-1; 9 nucleotides match TRBD1. Germline V CDR1 and CDR2: DFQATT, SNEGSKA (reference sequence). The V gene end was trimmed by 6 bases and the J gene end by 5 bases; junction bases not matched to a gene: 4. This CDR3 has 12 residues.

This rearrangement joins TRBV12-3 or TRBV12-4 to TRBJ1-5; D is unresolved. The V and J ends lost 4 bases and 6 bases respectively, with 7 bases between them. The CDR3 is 12 amino acids. CDR3 sequence: CASSSVFQPQHF. The CDR3 DNA reads as TGTGCCAGCAGTTCTGTATTTCAGCCCCAGCATTTT.

The chain employs TRBV18 and TRBJ2-5; a possible D gene is TRBD1 (6 bases). The CDR3 consists of 15 residues. Per germline, CDR1 KGHSH and CDR2 LQKENI. V was shortened by 0 bases and J by 4 bases, with 12 bases between the two germline ends. The CDR3 loop reads CASSPPNRDGETQYF. CDR3 sequence (DNA): TGTGCCAGCTCACCACCAAACAGGGATGGAGAGACCCAGTACTTC.

The chain joins TRBV7-8 to TRBJ2-1, with 10 bases matching TRBD2. Germline CDR1 reads SGHVS; CDR2 reads FQNEAQ. CDR3 size: 16 residues. V lost 5 bases to trimming and J lost 2 bases; unmatched junction nucleotides: 6. The CDR3 region has the DNA TGTGCCAGCAGCCCGATCCTAGCGGGGGCCTACAATGAGCAGTTCTTC. Protein product: CASSPILAGAYNEQFF.

CDR3 residues: CASSLGLAGGLEQFF. The CDR3 nucleotides are TGTGCCAGCAGTCTTGGACTAGCGGGGGGGCTTGAGCAGTTCTTC. The rearrangement uses TRBV12-3 or TRBV12-4 and TRBJ2-1, with 15 positions matching TRBD2. The ends lost 5 bases at V and 9 bases at J; junction bases unmatched: 5. The CDR3 is made up of 15 amino acids.

This clonotype was counted only a few times. The chain uses TRBV12-3 or TRBV12-4 and TRBJ1-1, with a possible D match to TRBD1 (5 bases). V was trimmed by 6 bases and J by 5 bases, leaving 16 bases between them. This CDR3 contains 14 residues. CDR3 coding DNA: TGTGCCAGCAGAACCACGCTCGGGGGAACTGAAGCTTTCTTT. Protein product: CASRTTLGGTEAFF.

The rearrangement uses TRBV11-1 and TRBJ2-1, with TRBD2 matching over 13 bases. V was pared by 4 bases and J by 4 bases, with 13 bases of the junction left unmatched. Germline V CDR1 and CDR2: SGHAT, FQDESV (reference sequence). CDR3 length: 19 residues. The CDR3 sequence is CASSSRNLGLAGVYNEQFF. DNA of the CDR3: TGTGCCAGCAGCTCCAGAAACCTTGGACTAGCGGGGGTATACAATGAGCAGTTCTTC. The complete variable domain, with remaining parts taken from reference TRBV11-1 and TRBJ2-1, reads EAEVAQSPRYKITEKSQAVAFWCDPISGHATLYWYRQILGQGPELLVQFQDESVVDDSQLPKDRFSAERLKGVDSTLKIQPAELGDSAMYLCASSSRNLGLAGVYNEQFFGPGTRLTVL.

This clonotype was detected only a few times. The rearrangement links TRBV2 to TRBJ2-1; TRBD1 might be the D (6 bases). The CDR3 is 13 residues long. With 8 bases removed from V and 4 bases from J, the gap between germline ends came to 12 bases. Germline-derived CDR1 and CDR2 are SNHLY and FYNNEI. The CDR3 coding sequence is TGTGCCAGCGAGGCAGGGGAATACAATGAGCAGTTCTTC. Translating gives CASEAGEYNEQFF.

The V call is TRBV20-1, the J call TRBJ2-1; 10 bases align to TRBD1. The CDR3 is 15 amino acids. J gave up 3 bases and V 6 bases, and 8 bases lay outside the gene matches. Germline lookup yields CDR1 DFQATT and CDR2 SNEGSKA (reference sequence). The CDR3 nucleotides read TGCAGTGCGTTGCCGGGACAGGGGCGCTACAATGAGCAGTTCTTC. Its protein product is CSALPGQGRYNEQFF.

The J gene is TRBJ2-2, the V gene TRBV5-1; 10 bases are a match to TRBD2. The CDR3 runs to 18 residues. Losses at the gene ends were 2 bases for V and 1 base for J; bases not matched to a gene: 8. Per the germline V gene, CDR1 is SGHRS and CDR2 is YFSETQ. CDR3 sequence (DNA): TGCGCCAGCAGCTTAAGACAAGCGGGGGGGCGGAACACCGGGGAGCTGTTTTTT. It specifies CASSLRQAGGRNTGELFF.

This clonotype was counted a few times. This rearrangement joins TRBV6-5 to TRBJ2-4, with TRBD2 matching over 10 bases. The CDR3 sequence is 18 residues long. After removal of 0 bases from V and 8 bases from J, the junction contained 13 bases not matched to a gene. Germline CDR1 and CDR2: MNHEY and SVGAGI. The CDR3 DNA is TGTGCCAGCAGTTACTCGAGAGCGGGGGGGGCAAGAATAGACATTCAGTACTTC. This translates into CASSYSRAGGARIDIQYF.

The V gene is TRBV12-3 or TRBV12-4, the J gene TRBJ2-3, with D tentatively TRBD1 (6 bases). The CDR3 has 14 residues. V lost 3 bases and J lost 5, with 12 bases in between. The CDR3 is CASSFAPRGDTQYF. The CDR3 DNA reads TGTGCCAGCAGTTTCGCGCCCAGGGGAGATACGCAGTATTTT.

The rearrangement links TRBV2 to TRBJ2-7; 11 bases align to TRBD2. This CDR3 has 14 amino acids. V gave up 6 bases and J gave up 7 bases; unmatched junction bases: 8. Per the germline V gene, CDR1 is SNHLY and CDR2 is FYNNEI. Here the CDR3 DNA reads TGTGCCAGCAGGCCTACTAGCGGGGGAGGTGAGCAGTACTTC. This sequence encodes CASRPTSGGGEQYF.

This clonotype appeared a few times. The V call is TRBV3-1, the J call TRBJ2-3, with D perhaps matching TRBD2 (5 bases). The germline V gene encodes CDR1 LGHDT and CDR2 YNNKEL (reference sequence). CDR3 length: 15 amino acids. Trimming took off 1 base at V and 4 bases at J, with 12 bases between the two ends. The CDR3 nucleotides are TGTGCCAGCAGCCAAGGAACGGGGATACCAGATACGCAGTATTTT. This gives the protein CASSQGTGIPDTQYF.

The chain uses TRBV7-9 and TRBJ2-6; D gene ambiguous. Deletions cut 5 bases from V and 0 bases from J, with 11 bases between. The germline V gene encodes CDR1 SEHNR and CDR2 FQNEAQ (reference sequence). This CDR3 spans 16 amino acids. DNA of the CDR3: TGTGCCAGCAGCGCTGGGTCTACCTCTGGGGCCAACGTCCTGACTTTC. The encoded protein is CASSAGSTSGANVLTF.

The chain employs TRBV7-3 and TRBJ2-1; no clear D gene. CDR3 size: 14 residues. Trimming left V 0 bases short and J 6 bases short, with 9 bases between. Looked up from germline, CDR1 is SGHTA and CDR2 is FQGTGA. CDR3 coding DNA: TGTGCCAGCAGCTTAACAGGGTTTGTCAATGAGCAGTTCTTC. This translates into CASSLTGFVNEQFF.

V is TRBV29-1 and J is TRBJ2-5; the D gene could be TRBD1 or TRBD2 (6 bases each). CDR1 is SQVTM and CDR2 is ANQGSEA in the germline V gene. CDR3 length: 13 amino acids. Trimming cost V 3 bases and J 5 bases, with 13 bases left between them. The CDR3 protein is CSVEYRGGETQYF. The DNA of the CDR3 is TGCAGCGTTGAGTACCGAGGGGGGGAGACCCAGTACTTC.

V usage is TRBV5-4 and J usage is TRBJ2-4; 9 bases map to TRBD1. J lost 6 bases, V lost 2 bases, and 6 bases had no gene match. Germline CDR1 and CDR2: SGHNT and YYREEE (reference sequence). The CDR3 spans 15 residues. CDR3 nucleotide sequence: TGTGCCAGCAGCTTTCTCCAGGACAGGGGAAACATTCAGTACTTC. Protein sequence: CASSFLQDRGNIQYF.

This clonotype came up many times. The CDR3 sequence: CASSPRTGDSPLHF. The CDR3 DNA reads TGTGCCAGCAGCCCTCGGACAGGGGATTCACCCCTCCACTTT. The chain links TRBV7-2 to TRBJ1-6, with 9 bases identical to TRBD1. Germline CDR1 is SGHTA and CDR2 is FQGNSA. The CDR3 spans 14 residues. V shed 5 bases and J 8 bases; nucleotides not matched to a gene: 4.